This TCR beta chain came from a study of OX40 agonist ivuxolimab in advanced cancers. Data came from immunoSEQ multiplex PCR; TCRdb stores just in-frame clones and leaves some out. Of 90,000 to 100,000 clones in the sample, around 85% were seen once. Patients were ineligible given autoimmune disease history or systemic immunosuppression. CDR3 size: 16 residues. From germline, CDR1 is SGHRS and CDR2 YFSETQ. J gave up 6 bases and V 3 bases, and 7 bases lay outside the gene matches. Study-level results: Not determined was the antigen specificity of the expanded peripheral T cells. Dosing at 0.1 to 3.0 mg/kg was accompanied by clonal expansion of CD4+ and CD8+ blood T cells by week 6.

For this clone: Its antigen is currently unknown.

The sequencing here drew on CD4+ or CD8+ T cells sorted from blood, taken in a trial of the OX40 agonist ivuxolimab. This sequence joins TRBV5-1 and TRBJ1-6; 9 bases are a match to TRBD1. This TCR came from an adult with an advanced solid tumor such as melanoma, head and neck, liver or kidney cancer. In DNA, the CDR3 is TGCGCCAGCAGCTGGGACAGGGAGCGAGGTAATTCACCCCTCCACTTT. Translated, it gives CASSWDRERGNSPLHF.